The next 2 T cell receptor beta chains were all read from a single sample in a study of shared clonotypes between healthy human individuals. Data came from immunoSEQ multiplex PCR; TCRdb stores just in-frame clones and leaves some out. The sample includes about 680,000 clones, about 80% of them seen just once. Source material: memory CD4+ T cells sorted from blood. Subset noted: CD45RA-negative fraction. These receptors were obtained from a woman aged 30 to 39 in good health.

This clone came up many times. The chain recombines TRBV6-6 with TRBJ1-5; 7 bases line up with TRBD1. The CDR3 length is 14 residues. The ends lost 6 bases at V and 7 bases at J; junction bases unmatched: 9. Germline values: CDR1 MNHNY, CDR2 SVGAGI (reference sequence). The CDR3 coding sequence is TGTGCCAGCAGCTACGGGACAGTTGGGCAGCCCCAGCATTTT. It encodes CASSYGTVGQPQHF.

CDR3 protein: CASSDSGTPGAETQYF. The CDR3 bases are TGTGCCAGCAGTGATAGCGGGACGCCGGGGGCAGAGACCCAGTACTTC. This sequence joins TRBV25-1 and TRBJ2-5; 8 bases align to TRBD2. Germline CDR1 and CDR2: MGHDK and SYGVNS. V trimming: 3 bases; J trimming: 4 bases; junction bases outside the gene matches: 10. The CDR3 runs to 16 residues.